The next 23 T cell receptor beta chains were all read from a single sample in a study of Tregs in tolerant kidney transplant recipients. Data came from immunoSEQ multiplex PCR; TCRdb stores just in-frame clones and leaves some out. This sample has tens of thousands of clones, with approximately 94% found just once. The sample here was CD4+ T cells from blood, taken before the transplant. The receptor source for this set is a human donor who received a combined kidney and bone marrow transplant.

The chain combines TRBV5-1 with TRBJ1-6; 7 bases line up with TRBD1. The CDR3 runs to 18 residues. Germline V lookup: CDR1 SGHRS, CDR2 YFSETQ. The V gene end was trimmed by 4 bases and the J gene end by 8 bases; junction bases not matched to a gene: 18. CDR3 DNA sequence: TGCGCCAGCAGCCCATTCCTTACGACAGGGATGGGATATTCACCCCTCCACTTT. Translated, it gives CASSPFLTTGMGYSPLHF.

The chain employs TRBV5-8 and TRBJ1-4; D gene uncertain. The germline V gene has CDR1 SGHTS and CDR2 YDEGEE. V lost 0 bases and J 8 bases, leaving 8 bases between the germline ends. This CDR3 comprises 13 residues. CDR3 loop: CASSLVGEEKLFF. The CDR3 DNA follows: TGTGCCAGCAGCTTGGTCGGGGAGGAAAAACTGTTTTTT.

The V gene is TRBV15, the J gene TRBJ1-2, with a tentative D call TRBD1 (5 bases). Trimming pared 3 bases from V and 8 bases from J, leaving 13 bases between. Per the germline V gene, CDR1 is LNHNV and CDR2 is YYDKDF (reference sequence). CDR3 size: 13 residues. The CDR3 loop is CATSSQLQGGYTF. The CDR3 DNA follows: TGTGCCACCAGCAGCCAGCTCCAGGGAGGCTACACCTTC.

CDR3 residues: CASSQVGRQELFF. The DNA for the CDR3 is TGCGCCAGCAGCCAAGTAGGTAGACAGGAGCTGTTTTTT. The chain uses TRBV4-3 and TRBJ2-2; D is unresolved. Germline V lookup: CDR1 LGHNA, CDR2 YSLEER. CDR3 length equals 13 residues. The V end lost 1 base, the J end lost 10 bases, and 10 bases lay between the germline ends.

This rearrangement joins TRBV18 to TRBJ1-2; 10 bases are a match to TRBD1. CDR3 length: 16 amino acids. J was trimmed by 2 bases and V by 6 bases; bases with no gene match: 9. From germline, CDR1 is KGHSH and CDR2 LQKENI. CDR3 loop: CASSPDRGITNYGYTF. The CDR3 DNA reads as TGTGCCAGCTCTCCGGACAGGGGGATAACCAACTATGGCTACACCTTC.

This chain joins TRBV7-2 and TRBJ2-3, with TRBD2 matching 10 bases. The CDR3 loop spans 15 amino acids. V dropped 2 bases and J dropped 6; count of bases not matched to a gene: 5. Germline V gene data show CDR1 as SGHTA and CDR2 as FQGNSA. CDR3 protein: CASSLNSGGTDTQYF. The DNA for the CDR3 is TGTGCCAGCAGCTTAAATAGCGGGGGGACGGATACGCAGTATTTT.

The CDR3: CASSSGTSGSTDTQYF. CDR3 sequence (DNA): TGCGCCAGCAGCTCCGGGACTAGCGGGAGCACAGATACGCAGTATTTT. J is TRBJ2-3 and V is TRBV5-1; 12 nucleotides match TRBD2. This CDR3 has 16 amino acids. CDR1 and CDR2 from the germline V gene are SGHRS and YFSETQ. The trim removed 3 bases at V and 0 bases at J, leaving 2 bases unmatched.

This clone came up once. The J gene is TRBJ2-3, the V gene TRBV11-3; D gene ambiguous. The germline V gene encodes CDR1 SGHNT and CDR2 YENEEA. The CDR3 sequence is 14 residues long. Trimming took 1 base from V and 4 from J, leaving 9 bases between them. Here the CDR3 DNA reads TGTGCCAGCAGCTTAGTTTCTCTTTCAGATACGCAGTATTTT. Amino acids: CASSLVSLSDTQYF.

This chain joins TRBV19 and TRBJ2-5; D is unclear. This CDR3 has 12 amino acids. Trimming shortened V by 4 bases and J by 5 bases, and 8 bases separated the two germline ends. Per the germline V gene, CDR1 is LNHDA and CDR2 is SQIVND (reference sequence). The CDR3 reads CASSRSAETQYF. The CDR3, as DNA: TGTGCCAGTAGTAGAAGCGCGGAGACCCAGTACTTC.

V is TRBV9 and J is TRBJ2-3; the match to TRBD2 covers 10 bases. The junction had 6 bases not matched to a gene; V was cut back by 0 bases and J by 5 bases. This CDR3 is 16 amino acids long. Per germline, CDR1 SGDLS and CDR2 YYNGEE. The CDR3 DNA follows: TGTGCCAGCAGCGTAGGGGGAGCGGGGGGGCGAGATACGCAGTATTTT. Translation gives CASSVGGAGGRDTQYF.

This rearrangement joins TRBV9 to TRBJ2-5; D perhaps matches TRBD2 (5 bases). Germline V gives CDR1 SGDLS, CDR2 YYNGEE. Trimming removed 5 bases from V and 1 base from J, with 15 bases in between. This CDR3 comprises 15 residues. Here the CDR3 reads CASSPGTGSQETQYF. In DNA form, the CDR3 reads TGTGCCAGCAGTCCGGGAACGGGGAGCCAAGAGACCCAGTACTTC.

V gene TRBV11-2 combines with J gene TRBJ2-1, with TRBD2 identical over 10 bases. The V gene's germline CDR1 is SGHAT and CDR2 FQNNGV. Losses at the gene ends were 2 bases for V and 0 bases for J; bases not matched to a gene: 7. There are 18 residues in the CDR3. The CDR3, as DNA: TGTGCCAGCAGCTTAAATCTAGCGGGGGCAAGCTCCTACAATGAGCAGTTCTTC. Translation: CASSLNLAGASSYNEQFF.

The CDR3 spells CASSPGTGLYNEQFF. The CDR3 nucleotides are TGTGCCAGCAGCCCCGGGACAGGACTCTACAATGAGCAGTTCTTC. The gene calls are TRBV7-9 and TRBJ2-1; 8 positions match TRBD1. This CDR3 region has 15 residues. V lost 5 bases, J lost 3 bases, and 6 bases stayed unmatched. Germline V gene sequence: CDR1 SEHNR, CDR2 FQNEAQ (reference sequence).

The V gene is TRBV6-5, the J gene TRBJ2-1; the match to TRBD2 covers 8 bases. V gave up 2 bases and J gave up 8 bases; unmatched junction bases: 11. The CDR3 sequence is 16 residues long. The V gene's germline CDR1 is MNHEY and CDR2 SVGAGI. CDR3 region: CASSYGSGGPSHEQFF. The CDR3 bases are TGTGCCAGCAGTTACGGTTCGGGAGGGCCCAGTCATGAGCAGTTCTTC.

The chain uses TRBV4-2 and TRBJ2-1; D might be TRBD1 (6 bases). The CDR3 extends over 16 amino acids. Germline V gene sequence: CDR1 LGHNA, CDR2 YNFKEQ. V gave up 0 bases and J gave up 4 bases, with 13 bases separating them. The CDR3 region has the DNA TGTGCCAGCAGCCAAGAAGACAGGTTTGGGTACAATGAGCAGTTCTTC. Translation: CASSQEDRFGYNEQFF.

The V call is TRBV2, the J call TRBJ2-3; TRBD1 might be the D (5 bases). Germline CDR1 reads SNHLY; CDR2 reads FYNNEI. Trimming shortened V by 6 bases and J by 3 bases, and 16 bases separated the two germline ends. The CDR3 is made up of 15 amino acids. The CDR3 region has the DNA TGTGCCAGCAGCTCCCCAAGGGGCAGGACAGATACGCAGTATTTT. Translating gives CASSSPRGRTDTQYF. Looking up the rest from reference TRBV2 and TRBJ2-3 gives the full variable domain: EPEVTQTPSHQVTQMGQEVILRCVPISNHLYFYWYRQILGQKVEFLVSFYNNEISEKSEIFDDQFSVERPDGSNFTLKIRSTKLEDSAMYFCASSSPRGRTDTQYFGPGTRLTVL.

This CDR3 is CASSQDRGWITEKLFF. CDR3 sequence (DNA): TGCGCCAGCAGCCAAGATCGAGGGTGGATCACAGAAAAACTGTTTTTT. The V gene is TRBV4-1, the J gene TRBJ1-4; D is ambiguous. Trimming cost V 0 bases and J 8 bases, with 16 bases left between them. Germline-derived CDR1 and CDR2 are MGHRA and YSYEKL. This CDR3 contains 16 residues.

This chain's CDR3 is CASSLVSASYEQYF. CDR3 coding DNA: TGTGCCAGCAGCTTAGTTAGTGCCTCCTACGAGCAGTACTTC. The chain employs TRBV7-9 and TRBJ2-7, with unresolved D. Trimming shortened V by 1 base and J by 0 bases, and 7 bases separated the two germline ends. The length of the CDR3 is 14 residues. CDR1 SEHNR and CDR2 FQNEAQ come from the germline V gene (reference sequence).

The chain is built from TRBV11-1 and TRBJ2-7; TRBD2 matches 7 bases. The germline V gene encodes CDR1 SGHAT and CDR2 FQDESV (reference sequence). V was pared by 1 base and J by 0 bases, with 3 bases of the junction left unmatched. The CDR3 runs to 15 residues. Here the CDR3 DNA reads TGTGCCAGCAGCTTAGGACTAGCCAGCTCCTACGAGCAGTACTTC. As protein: CASSLGLASSYEQYF.

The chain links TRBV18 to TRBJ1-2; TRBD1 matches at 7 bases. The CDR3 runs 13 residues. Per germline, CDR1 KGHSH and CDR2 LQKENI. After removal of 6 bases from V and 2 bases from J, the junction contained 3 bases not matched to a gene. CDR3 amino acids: CASSAGGNYGYTF. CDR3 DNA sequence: TGTGCCAGCTCCGCAGGGGGGAACTATGGCTACACCTTC.

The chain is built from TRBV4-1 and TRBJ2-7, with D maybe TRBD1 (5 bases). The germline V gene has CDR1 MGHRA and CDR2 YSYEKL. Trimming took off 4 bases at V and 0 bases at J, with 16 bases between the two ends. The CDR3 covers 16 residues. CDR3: CASSLRGTLGSYEQYF. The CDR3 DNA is TGCGCCAGCAGCCTTAGGGGAACTCTGGGCTCCTACGAGCAGTACTTC.

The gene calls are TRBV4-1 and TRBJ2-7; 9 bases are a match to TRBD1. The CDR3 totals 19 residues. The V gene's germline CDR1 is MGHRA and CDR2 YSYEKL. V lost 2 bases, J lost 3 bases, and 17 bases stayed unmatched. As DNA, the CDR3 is TGCGCCAGCAGCCAATTATTCCTGGACAGGGGATTGGTGTTCTACGAGCAGTACTTC. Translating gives CASSQLFLDRGLVFYEQYF.

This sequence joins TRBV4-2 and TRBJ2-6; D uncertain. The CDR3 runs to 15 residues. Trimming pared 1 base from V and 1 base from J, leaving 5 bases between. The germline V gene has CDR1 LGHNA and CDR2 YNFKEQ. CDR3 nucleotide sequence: TGTGCCAGCAGCCAAGCGGTGTCTGGGGCCAACGTCCTGACTTTC. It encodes CASSQAVSGANVLTF.